These 30 T cell receptor beta chains came from one sample sequenced in a study of blood T cell repertoires in COVID-19. Assay used: immunoSEQ multiplex PCR; TCRdb lists only in-frame clones, some missing. This sample has roughly 43,000 clones, with approximately 87% found just once. The specimen sequenced was peripheral blood. The receptors derive from a human donor in a cohort sampled during active COVID-19.

This clone was detected only once. The gene calls are TRBV28 and TRBJ2-7; 11 nucleotides agree with TRBD1. J was trimmed by 3 bases and V by 4 bases; bases with no gene match: 5. Germline values: CDR1 MDHEN, CDR2 SYDVKM. The CDR3 contains 15 residues. The CDR3 loop is CASSSPGQGGYEQYF. The CDR3 DNA sequence: TGTGCCAGCAGTTCACCGGGACAGGGGGGCTACGAGCAGTACTTC. The whole variable domain, remainder taken from reference TRBV28 and TRBJ2-7, is DVKVTQSSRYLVKRTGEKVFLECVQDMDHENMFWYRQDPGLGLRLIYFSYDVKMKEKGDIPEGYSVSREKKERFSLILESASTNQTSMYLCASSSPGQGGYEQYFGPGTRLTVT.

V is TRBV2 and J is TRBJ2-2, with TRBD2 matching 11 bases. Per germline, CDR1 SNHLY and CDR2 FYNNEI. After removal of 10 bases from V and 6 bases from J, the junction contained 10 bases not matched to a gene. The CDR3 totals 15 residues. As DNA, the CDR3 is TGTGCCACCTCGACTAGCGGGGCTGGGGCCGGGGAGCTGTTTTTT. Translating gives CATSTSGAGAGELFF.

This clone has just one count. This rearrangement joins TRBV28 to TRBJ2-5; TRBD2 aligns across 7 bases. The germline CDR1 and CDR2 sequences are MDHEN and SYDVKM. Unmatched junction bases numbered 4, after V lost 4 bases and J lost 2 bases. The CDR3 runs to 14 residues. CDR3 DNA sequence: TGTGCCAGCAGTTCGGGAGGATCGCAAGAGACCCAGTACTTC. Translating gives CASSSGGSQETQYF.

The rearrangement joins TRBV6-5 to TRBJ1-1; 8 nucleotides agree with TRBD1. From germline, CDR1 is MNHEY and CDR2 SVGAGI. V was pared by 4 bases and J by 4 bases, with 2 bases of the junction left unmatched. This CDR3 region has 13 residues. This CDR3 reads CASSSTGGTEAFF. CDR3 coding DNA: TGTGCCAGCAGTTCAACAGGGGGCACTGAAGCTTTCTTT.

The chain employs TRBV4-2 and TRBJ1-2; 10 bases fit TRBD1. Germline-derived CDR1 and CDR2 are LGHNA and YNFKEQ. J was trimmed by 2 bases and V by 0 bases; bases with no gene match: 12. There are 19 residues in the CDR3. Written as DNA, the CDR3 is TGTGCCAGCAGCCAAGAAATCTCGGGACAGGGGTTCGGCAACTATGGCTACACCTTC. It yields the protein CASSQEISGQGFGNYGYTF.

V and J are TRBV6-4 and TRBJ2-7, with TRBD2 identical over 12 bases. The CDR3 contains 15 residues. J gave up 6 bases and V 6 bases, and 9 bases lay outside the gene matches. Germline V gene data show CDR1 as MRHNA and CDR2 as SNTAGT. CDR3 sequence (DNA): TGTGCCAGCAGGTCTAGCGGGAGGGCTCCTTGCGAGCAGTACTTC. This codes for CASRSSGRAPCEQYF.

This clone has just one count. The rearrangement uses TRBV4-3 and TRBJ1-2; the D is unclear. This CDR3 has 15 residues. V lost 0 bases to trimming and J lost 1 base, with 9 bases between them. CDR1 is LGHNA and CDR2 is YSLEER in the germline V gene. CDR3 sequence (DNA): TGCGCCAGCAGCCAAGAATGGCAGATTAACTATGGCTACACCTTC. The encoded protein is CASSQEWQINYGYTF.

This chain connects TRBV19 to TRBJ2-1, with unresolved D. The V gene's germline CDR1 is LNHDA and CDR2 SQIVND (reference sequence). V was trimmed by 5 bases and J by 4 bases, leaving 15 bases between them. The CDR3 consists of 15 residues. The CDR3 nucleotides read TGTGCCAGTAGTCCCCGTGAGTCGACTTACAATGAGCAGTTCTTC. Translation: CASSPRESTYNEQFF.

J is TRBJ2-5 and V is TRBV7-8; D is possibly TRBD1 (6 bases). The V and J ends lost 4 bases and 5 bases respectively, with 14 bases between them. The CDR3 is 14 residues long. The germline gives CDR1 SGHVS, CDR2 FQNEAQ. CDR3 in amino acids: CASSSTGSRETQYF. The CDR3 nucleotides are TGTGCCAGCAGCTCCACAGGGAGTCGGGAGACCCAGTACTTC.

V gene TRBV10-3 combines with J gene TRBJ2-3; 7 bases align to TRBD2. V shed 10 bases and J 0 bases; nucleotides not matched to a gene: 10. Germline V gene data show CDR1 as ENHRY and CDR2 as SYGVKD. This CDR3 contains 15 residues. The CDR3 reads CATTFAGESTDTQYF. The CDR3 region has the DNA TGTGCCACCACATTTGCGGGGGAGAGCACAGATACGCAGTATTTT.

V and J are TRBV3-1 (or the pseudogene TRBV3-2) and TRBJ1-5; 7 bases align to TRBD1. CDR1 LGHDT and CDR2 YNNKEL come from the germline V gene (reference sequence). This CDR3 has 14 residues. The trim removed 4 bases at V and 1 base at J, leaving 1 base unmatched. CDR3 loop: CASSPTGSNQPQHF. As DNA, the CDR3 is TGTGCCAGCAGCCCGACAGGGAGCAATCAGCCCCAGCATTTT.

V gene TRBV7-2 combines with J gene TRBJ2-7, with D possibly being TRBD1 (5 bases). CDR3 length equals 12 residues. V lost 5 bases and J lost 7, with 12 bases in between. Germline V lookup: CDR1 SGHTA, CDR2 FQGNSA. The CDR3 DNA sequence: TGTGCCAGCAGCGTAGGGGCGTATGAGCAGTACTTC. This codes for CASSVGAYEQYF.

The V call is TRBV3-1 (or the pseudogene TRBV3-2), the J call TRBJ2-7; 8 bases are shared with TRBD2. The germline CDR1 and CDR2 sequences are LGHDT and YNNKEL (reference sequence). The CDR3 spans 15 residues. V lost 4 bases to trimming and J lost 4 bases; unmatched junction nucleotides: 9. In DNA, the CDR3 is TGTGCCAGCAGCCCACTAGCGGTTACACCGTACGAGCAGTACTTC. Translated, it gives CASSPLAVTPYEQYF.

This rearrangement joins TRBV3-1 (or the pseudogene TRBV3-2) to TRBJ2-1; D is perhaps TRBD2 (5 bases). CDR3 length: 14 amino acids. The germline V gene has CDR1 LGHDT and CDR2 YNNKEL (reference sequence). The V gene lost 1 base and the J gene lost 5 bases, with 9 bases spanning the gap. CDR3 sequence reads: CASSQGGSNNEQFF. The CDR3 nucleotides are TGTGCCAGCAGCCAAGGAGGGAGCAACAATGAGCAGTTCTTC.

This clone was picked up one time. The chain is built from TRBV25-1 and TRBJ2-1; D possibly corresponds to TRBD1 (6 bases). Germline V CDR1 and CDR2: MGHDK, SYGVNS. This CDR3 region has 13 residues. Trimming took 7 bases from V and 4 from J, leaving 11 bases between them. The CDR3 DNA follows: TGTGCCAGCATGAGGGGGAATTACAATGAGCAGTTCTTC. It yields the protein CASMRGNYNEQFF.

This chain connects TRBV13 to TRBJ2-2, with D perhaps matching TRBD2 (6 bases). Germline lookup yields CDR1 PRHDT and CDR2 FYEKMQ (reference sequence). With 6 bases removed from V and 0 bases from J, the gap between germline ends came to 11 bases. The CDR3 spans 15 residues. The DNA for the CDR3 is TGTGCCAGCAGTGGTTGGGGGGCGAACACCGGGGAGCTGTTTTTT. Protein product: CASSGWGANTGELFF. Combining the CDR3 with reference TRBV13 and TRBJ2-2 gives the whole variable domain AAGVIQSPRHLIKEKRETATLKCYPIPRHDTVYWYQQGPGQDPQFLISFYEKMQSDKGSIPDRFSAQQFSDYHSELNMSSLELGDSALYFCASSGWGANTGELFFGEGSRLTVL.

The chain employs TRBV6-2 or TRBV6-3 and TRBJ1-5; D is undetermined. V was pared by 0 bases and J by 0 bases, with 15 bases between. The CDR3 runs 18 residues. The V gene's germline CDR1 is MNHEY and CDR2 SVGEGT. The CDR3 sequence: CASSYSTFERYSNQPQHF. The CDR3 DNA is TGTGCCAGCAGTTACTCGACATTTGAACGATATAGCAATCAGCCCCAGCATTTT.

V gene TRBV13 combines with J gene TRBJ2-1; D perhaps matches TRBD2 (6 bases). This CDR3 comprises 14 residues. Germline values: CDR1 PRHDT, CDR2 FYEKMQ (reference sequence). Trimming took off 3 bases at V and 8 bases at J, with 14 bases between the two ends. The CDR3 DNA reads TGTGCCAGCAGCTTTCTCGGGAGAGTAGATGAGCAGTTCTTC. It is translated as CASSFLGRVDEQFF.

The chain couples TRBV28 to TRBJ2-1, with 13 bases lining up with TRBD2. J lost 0 bases, V lost 5 bases, and 16 bases had no gene match. CDR3 length: 21 residues. From germline, CDR1 is MDHEN and CDR2 SYDVKM. In nucleotides, the CDR3 is TGTGCCAGCAGTCCCAGCGGCAGGGGCTGGACTAGCGGGAGCTCCTACAATGAGCAGTTCTTC. This gives the protein CASSPSGRGWTSGSSYNEQFF. The full variable domain, completed using reference TRBV28 and TRBJ2-1, is DVKVTQSSRYLVKRTGEKVFLECVQDMDHENMFWYRQDPGLGLRLIYFSYDVKMKEKGDIPEGYSVSREKKERFSLILESASTNQTSMYLCASSPSGRGWTSGSSYNEQFFGPGTRLTVL.

This clone was observed at least ten times. This sample also contains other DNA sequences that code for the same CDR3. The chain joins TRBV2 to TRBJ1-1; D uncertain. Trimming removed 5 bases at V and 3 bases at J, with 7 bases between. From germline, CDR1 is SNHLY and CDR2 FYNNEI. The CDR3 covers 12 residues. In nucleotides, the CDR3 is TGTGCCAGCAGTAGGAGGGACACTGAAGCTTTCTTT. Its protein is CASSRRDTEAFF.

V and J are TRBV12-3 or TRBV12-4 and TRBJ1-1; D gene ambiguous. The V end lost 5 bases, the J end lost 1 base, and 5 bases lay between the germline ends. This CDR3 contains 12 residues. The CDR3 DNA follows: TGTGCCAGCAGTCTCAGGAACACTGAAGCTTTCTTT. It specifies CASSLRNTEAFF.

The rearrangement uses TRBV4-1 and TRBJ1-1; TRBD1 aligns across 8 bases. V gave up 0 bases and J gave up 0 bases; unmatched junction bases: 15. The CDR3 sequence is 20 residues long. CDR1 is MGHRA and CDR2 is YSYEKL in the germline V gene. CDR3 amino acids: CASSQDVGARGRGLNTEAFF. The CDR3 DNA follows: TGCGCCAGCAGCCAAGATGTCGGGGCCAGGGGGCGCGGGTTGAACACTGAAGCTTTCTTT.

The V gene is TRBV3-1 (or the pseudogene TRBV3-2), the J gene TRBJ2-7; 9 bases fit TRBD2. Germline values: CDR1 LGHDT, CDR2 YNNKEL (reference sequence). The junction had 5 bases not matched to a gene; V was cut back by 3 bases and J by 2 bases. The CDR3 runs to 15 residues. Here the CDR3 reads CASSQPASGTYEQYF. The CDR3, as DNA: TGTGCCAGCAGCCAGCCCGCTAGCGGGACCTACGAGCAGTACTTC.

The chain combines TRBV28 with TRBJ1-1; no reliable D call. In germline, CDR1 is MDHEN, CDR2 SYDVKM. The CDR3 is made up of 15 amino acids. V lost 6 bases to trimming and J lost 4 bases, with 18 bases between them. The CDR3 region has the DNA TGTGCCAGCAGCCCCTCATCGGGTGGATTCACTGAAGCTTTCTTT. Amino acid sequence: CASSPSSGGFTEAFF.

The rearrangement links TRBV19 to TRBJ2-6; 11 bases agree with TRBD1. The CDR3 totals 17 residues. V shed 7 bases and J 2 bases; nucleotides not matched to a gene: 7. Germline V gene lookup returns CDR1 LNHDA and CDR2 SQIVND (reference sequence). The CDR3 is CASTPGTGGAGANVLTF. In DNA form, the CDR3 reads TGTGCCAGTACTCCCGGGACAGGGGGAGCTGGGGCCAACGTCCTGACTTTC.

This clone was seen a single time. The chain combines TRBV12-3 or TRBV12-4 with TRBJ2-7; D is unclear. CDR3 size: 12 residues. Trimming shortened V by 3 bases and J by 5 bases, and 8 bases separated the two germline ends. CDR3 bases: TGTGCCAGCAGTTTTTCAGGCGACGAGCAGTACTTC. As protein: CASSFSGDEQYF.

This sequence joins TRBV7-9 and TRBJ1-5; TRBD1 matches 9 bases. Per germline, CDR1 SEHNR and CDR2 FQNEAQ (reference sequence). The CDR3 has 15 residues. The junction had 6 bases not matched to a gene; V was cut back by 5 bases and J by 4 bases. The DNA of the CDR3 is TGTGCCAGCAGCCCCGGACAGGGGTTAAATCAGCCCCAGCATTTT. Translated, it gives CASSPGQGLNQPQHF.

The V gene is TRBV4-1, the J gene TRBJ1-1, with D possibly being TRBD1 (6 bases). V was shortened by 5 bases and J by 1 base, with 14 bases between the two germline ends. There are 15 residues in the CDR3. CDR1 is MGHRA, CDR2 YSYEKL, per germline. This CDR3 reads CASSARQATNTEAFF. The CDR3 DNA reads TGCGCCAGCAGCGCCCGACAGGCGACGAACACTGAAGCTTTCTTT.

The V and J genes are TRBV7-9 and TRBJ1-4; D ambiguous. The germline V gene encodes CDR1 SEHNR and CDR2 FQNEAQ (reference sequence). The CDR3 sequence is 12 residues long. The V gene lost 5 bases and the J gene lost 6 bases, with 7 bases spanning the gap. The DNA of the CDR3 is TGTGCCAGCAGCGAGGATGATGAAAAACTGTTTTTT. Its protein product is CASSEDDEKLFF.

J is TRBJ2-3 and V is TRBV9; TRBD2 matches 12 bases. CDR3 length equals 17 residues. Trimming cost V 1 base and J 4 bases; bases outside gene matches: 7. The V gene's germline CDR1 is SGDLS and CDR2 YYNGEE. The CDR3 bases are TGTGCCAGCAGCGTACGTCCTAGCGGGGGGGCGGCAGATACGCAGTATTTT. It encodes CASSVRPSGGAADTQYF.